These 18 T cell receptor beta chains came from one sample sequenced in a study of blood T cell repertoires in COVID-19. TCRdb keeps only in-frame clones here, not all; method: immunoSEQ multiplex PCR. The sample carries some 74,000 clones, around 78% recorded once. Sample: peripheral blood. The receptor source for this set is a woman older than 75 with acute or convalescent COVID-19.

In nucleotides, the CDR3 is TGTGCCACCAGTGATCCAGTAGGCTACACCTTC. It codes for CATSDPVGYTF. V is TRBV24-1 and J is TRBJ1-2; unclear D gene. V was shortened by 3 bases and J by 8 bases, with 6 bases between the two germline ends. CDR3 length: 11 amino acids. The germline V gene encodes CDR1 KGHDR and CDR2 SFDVKD.

The rearrangement links TRBV19 to TRBJ1-2; 7 bases line up with TRBD1. CDR3 size: 15 residues. V was clipped by 7 bases and J by 2 bases; unmatched bases: 10. Germline-derived CDR1 and CDR2 are LNHDA and SQIVND (reference sequence). In DNA, the CDR3 is TGTGCCAGTAATTTCCGGGACAGTCAAAACTATGGCTACACCTTC. Translating it yields CASNFRDSQNYGYTF.

The chain couples TRBV5-1 to TRBJ1-1; D is perhaps TRBD1 (6 bases). There are 16 residues in the CDR3. Trimming shortened V by 3 bases and J by 0 bases, and 15 bases separated the two germline ends. Germline V gives CDR1 SGHRS, CDR2 YFSETQ. CDR3: CASSYDRPDMNTEAFF. The CDR3 DNA follows: TGCGCCAGCAGCTACGACAGGCCCGACATGAACACTGAAGCTTTCTTT. The full variable domain, rest sourced from reference TRBV5-1 and TRBJ1-1, is KAGVTQTPRYLIKTRGQQVTLSCSPISGHRSVSWYQQTPGQGLQFLFEYFSETQRNKGNFPGRFSGRQFSNSRSEMNVSTLELGDSALYLCASSYDRPDMNTEAFFGQGTRLTVV.

This chain uses TRBV3-1 (or the pseudogene TRBV3-2) with TRBJ1-2, with TRBD1 matching over 9 bases. Trimming removed 8 bases from V and 10 bases from J; junction bases left unmatched: 8. The CDR3 totals 12 residues. CDR1 is LGHDT and CDR2 is YNNKEL in the germline V gene (reference sequence). The CDR3 here is CASAGQGMNYTF. CDR3 nucleotide sequence: TGTGCCAGCGCCGGACAGGGGATGAACTACACCTTC.

The chain carries TRBV19 and TRBJ1-2; TRBD1 agrees at 9 bases. The CDR3 covers 13 residues. Per germline, CDR1 LNHDA and CDR2 SQIVND (reference sequence). The trim removed 3 bases at V and 6 bases at J, leaving 2 bases unmatched. The CDR3: CASSMTGGNGYTF. The CDR3 coding sequence is TGTGCCAGTAGTATGACAGGGGGAAATGGCTACACCTTC.

V and J are TRBV5-1 and TRBJ2-7, with D unresolved. Germline V CDR1 and CDR2: SGHRS, YFSETQ. This CDR3 is built from 14 residues. V dropped 4 bases and J dropped 0 bases, with 11 bases sitting between them. The CDR3 loop reads CASSGDGHSYEQYF. The DNA of the CDR3 is TGCGCCAGCAGCGGAGACGGTCACTCCTACGAGCAGTACTTC.

V is TRBV6-2 or TRBV6-3 and J is TRBJ2-2; the D gene is possibly TRBD2 (5 bases). The CDR3 covers 13 residues. Trimming removed 4 bases at V and 3 bases at J, with 6 bases between. Germline CDR1 and CDR2: MNHEY and SVGEGT. CDR3 residues: CASSWRDTGELFF. In nucleotides, the CDR3 is TGTGCCAGCAGTTGGCGGGACACCGGGGAGCTGTTTTTT.

The chain couples TRBV7-2 to TRBJ1-5, with D tentatively TRBD1 (5 bases). Trimming took off 2 bases at V and 5 bases at J, with 13 bases between the two ends. Germline V lookup: CDR1 SGHTA, CDR2 FQGNSA. This CDR3 has 15 amino acids. The CDR3 here is CASSLSRVSYQPQHF. CDR3 in DNA: TGTGCCAGCAGCTTATCCAGGGTATCTTATCAGCCCCAGCATTTT.

This chain links TRBV9 with TRBJ1-1; no firm D call. Germline V gene data show CDR1 as SGDLS and CDR2 as YYNGEE. The CDR3 is made up of 13 amino acids. V was cut by 1 base and J by 0 bases, with 4 bases left in between. The CDR3 region has the DNA TGTGCCAGCAGCGTACGGGTGAACACTGAAGCTTTCTTT. Translation gives CASSVRVNTEAFF.

This clone was found a few times. This chain joins TRBV27 and TRBJ1-6; 9 bases fit TRBD1. Germline CDR1 MNHEY, CDR2 SMNVEV (reference sequence). This CDR3 is built from 14 residues. J gave up 14 bases and V 4 bases, and 9 bases lay outside the gene matches. The CDR3 DNA reads TGTGCCAGCAGTTCTCTCGGACAGGGGTGGTCCCTCCACTTT. Amino acid sequence: CASSSLGQGWSLHF.

This clone has just one count. V gene TRBV12-5 combines with J gene TRBJ1-4; the D gene is possibly TRBD1 (5 bases). CDR3 length: 12 residues. Trimming left V 7 bases short and J 4 bases short, with 7 bases between. Per the germline V gene, CDR1 is LGHNT and CDR2 is FRNRAP. The DNA for the CDR3 is TGTGCTAGTGAGGGGATTAATGAAAAACTGTTTTTT. It translates to CASEGINEKLFF. The whole variable domain, filled in from reference TRBV12-5 and TRBJ1-4, reads DARVTQTPRHKVTEMGQEVTMRCQPILGHNTVFWYRQTMMQGLELLAYFRNRAPLDDSGMPKDRFSAEMPDATLATLKIQPSEPRDSAVYFCASEGINEKLFFGSGTQLSVL.

The chain joins TRBV2 to TRBJ1-6; D remains ambiguous. Germline V gives CDR1 SNHLY, CDR2 FYNNEI. The CDR3 extends over 12 amino acids. V was clipped by 7 bases and J by 5 bases, with 6 bases between them. CDR3 protein: CASNRDNSPLHF. CDR3 nucleotides: TGTGCCAGCAATCGCGATAATTCACCCCTCCACTTT. The whole variable domain, remainder taken from reference TRBV2 and TRBJ1-6, is EPEVTQTPSHQVTQMGQEVILRCVPISNHLYFYWYRQILGQKVEFLVSFYNNEISEKSEIFDDQFSVERPDGSNFTLKIRSTKLEDSAMYFCASNRDNSPLHFGNGTRLTVT.

The chain combines TRBV7-6 with TRBJ2-5, with TRBD1 as a possible D gene (5 bases). Trimming removed 5 bases at V and 7 bases at J, with 14 bases between. Germline loops: CDR1 SGHVS, CDR2 FNYEAQ. The CDR3 has 13 amino acids. The CDR3, as DNA: TGTGCCAGCAGCGCAAGAAATGGGGCGACCCAGTACTTC. Its translation is CASSARNGATQYF.

The chain links TRBV7-8 to TRBJ2-3; D not certain. CDR3 length equals 11 residues. Germline-derived CDR1 and CDR2 are SGHVS and FQNEAQ. Trimming shortened V by 10 bases and J by 1 base, and 6 bases separated the two germline ends. The CDR3 loop reads CATTGTDTQYF. The CDR3 DNA sequence: TGTGCCACCACGGGCACAGATACGCAGTATTTT.

The V call is TRBV6-1, the J call TRBJ1-5; TRBD1 agrees at 10 bases. The CDR3 contains 15 residues. Germline-derived CDR1 and CDR2 are MNHNS and SASEGT. V trimming: 5 bases; J trimming: 3 bases; junction bases outside the gene matches: 4. CDR3 loop: CASSSTGGLNQPQHF. The DNA for the CDR3 is TGTGCCAGCAGTTCGACAGGGGGCCTCAATCAGCCCCAGCATTTT.

This chain connects TRBV19 to TRBJ1-5; 9 nucleotides align to TRBD1. Germline lookup yields CDR1 LNHDA and CDR2 SQIVND (reference sequence). This CDR3 spans 15 amino acids. The junction had 10 bases not matched to a gene; V was cut back by 6 bases and J by 7 bases. CDR3 DNA sequence: TGTGCCAGTAGCAAGGACAGGGGTATCAACCAGCCCCAGCATTTT. Translation gives CASSKDRGINQPQHF. Based on the CDR3 plus reference TRBV19 and TRBJ1-5, the full variable domain is DGGITQSPKYLFRKEGQNVTLSCEQNLNHDAMYWYRQDPGQGLRLIYYSQIVNDFQKGDIAEGYSVSREKKESFPLTVTSAQKNPTAFYLCASSKDRGINQPQHFGDGTRLSIL.

This chain uses TRBV5-4 with TRBJ2-1; 10 bases line up with TRBD2. CDR3 length: 15 amino acids. Losses at the gene ends were 2 bases for V and 7 bases for J; bases not matched to a gene: 6. CDR1 and CDR2 (germline): SGHNT, YYREEE (reference sequence). DNA for the CDR3: TGTGCCAGCAGCTTAGCGGGAGGGCCTATGAATGAGCAGTTCTTC. Its translation: CASSLAGGPMNEQFF.

V usage is TRBV7-8 and J usage is TRBJ2-7; 7 bases line up with TRBD2. Germline V lookup: CDR1 SGHVS, CDR2 FQNEAQ. This CDR3 region has 14 residues. V gave up 5 bases and J gave up 7 bases; unmatched junction bases: 11. CDR3 sequence (DNA): TGTGCCAGCAGCCTTGCTCCGACAGCGGGGGAGCAGTACTTC. Its translation is CASSLAPTAGEQYF.